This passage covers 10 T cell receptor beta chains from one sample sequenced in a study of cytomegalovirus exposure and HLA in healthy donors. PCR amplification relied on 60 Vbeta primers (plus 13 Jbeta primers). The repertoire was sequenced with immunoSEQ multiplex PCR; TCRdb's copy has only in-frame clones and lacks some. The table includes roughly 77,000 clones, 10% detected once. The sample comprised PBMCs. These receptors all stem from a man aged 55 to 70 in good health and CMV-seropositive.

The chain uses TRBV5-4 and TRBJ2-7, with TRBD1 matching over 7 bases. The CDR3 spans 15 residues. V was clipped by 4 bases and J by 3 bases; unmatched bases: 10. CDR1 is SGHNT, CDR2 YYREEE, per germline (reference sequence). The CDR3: CASSHGQDPDYEQYV. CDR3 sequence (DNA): TGTGCCAGCAGCCATGGACAGGATCCTGACTACGAGCAGTACGTC.

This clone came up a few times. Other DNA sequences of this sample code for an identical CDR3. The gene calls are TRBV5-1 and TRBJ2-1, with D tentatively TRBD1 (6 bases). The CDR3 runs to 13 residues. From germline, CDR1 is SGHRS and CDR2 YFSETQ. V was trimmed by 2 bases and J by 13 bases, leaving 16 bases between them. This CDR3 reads CASSFSEGEGQFF. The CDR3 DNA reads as TGCGCCAGCAGCTTTTCCGAGGGGGAAGGCCAGTTCTTC.

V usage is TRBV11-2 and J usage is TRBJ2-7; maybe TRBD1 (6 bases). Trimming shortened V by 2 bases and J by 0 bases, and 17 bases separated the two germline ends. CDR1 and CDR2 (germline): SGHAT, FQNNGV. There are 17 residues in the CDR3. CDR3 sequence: CASSLRGWGNNSYEQYV. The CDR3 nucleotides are TGTGCCAGCAGCTTAAGGGGGTGGGGGAATAACTCCTACGAGCAGTACGTC.

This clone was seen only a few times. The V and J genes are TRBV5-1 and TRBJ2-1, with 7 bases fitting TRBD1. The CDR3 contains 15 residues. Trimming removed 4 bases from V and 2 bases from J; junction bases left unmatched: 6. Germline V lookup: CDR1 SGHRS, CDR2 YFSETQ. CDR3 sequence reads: CASSGGQSAYNEQFF. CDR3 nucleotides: TGCGCCAGCAGCGGGGGACAGAGCGCCTACAATGAGCAGTTCTTC. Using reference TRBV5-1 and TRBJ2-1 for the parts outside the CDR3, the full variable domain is KAGVTQTPRYLIKTRGQQVTLSCSPISGHRSVSWYQQTPGQGLQFLFEYFSETQRNKGNFPGRFSGRQFSNSRSEMNVSTLELGDSALYLCASSGGQSAYNEQFFGPGTRLTVL.

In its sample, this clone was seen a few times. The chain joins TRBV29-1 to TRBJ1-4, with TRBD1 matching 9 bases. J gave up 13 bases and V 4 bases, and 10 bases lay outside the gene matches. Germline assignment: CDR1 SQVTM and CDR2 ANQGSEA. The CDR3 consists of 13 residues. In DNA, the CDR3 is TGCAGCGTTGCTCCGGGACAGGGATCGGCACTGTTTTTT. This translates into CSVAPGQGSALFF.

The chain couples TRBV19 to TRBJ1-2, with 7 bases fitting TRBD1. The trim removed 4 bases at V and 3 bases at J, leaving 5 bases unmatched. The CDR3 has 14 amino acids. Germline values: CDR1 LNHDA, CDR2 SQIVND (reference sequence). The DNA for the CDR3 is TGTGCCAGTAGTAGGACAGGTTTTGACTATGGCTACACCTTC. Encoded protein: CASSRTGFDYGYTF.

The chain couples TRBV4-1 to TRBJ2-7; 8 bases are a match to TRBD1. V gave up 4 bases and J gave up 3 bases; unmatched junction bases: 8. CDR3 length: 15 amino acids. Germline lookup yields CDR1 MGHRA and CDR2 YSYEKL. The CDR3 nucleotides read TGCGCCAGCAGCCTAGGACAGGGAGAGGGCTACGAGCAGTACTTC. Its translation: CASSLGQGEGYEQYF.

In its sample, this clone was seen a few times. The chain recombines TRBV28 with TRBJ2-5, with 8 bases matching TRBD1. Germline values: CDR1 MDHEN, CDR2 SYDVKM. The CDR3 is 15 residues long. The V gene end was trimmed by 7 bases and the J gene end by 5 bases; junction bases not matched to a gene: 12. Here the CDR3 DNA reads TGTGCCAGCACATACCAAGGACAGGGCAGGGAGACCCAGTACTTC. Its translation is CASTYQGQGRETQYF.

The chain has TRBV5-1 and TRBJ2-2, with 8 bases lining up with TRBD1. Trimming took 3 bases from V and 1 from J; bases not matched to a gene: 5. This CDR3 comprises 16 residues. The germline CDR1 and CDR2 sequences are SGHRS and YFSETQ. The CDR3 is CASSSPGTGNTGELFF. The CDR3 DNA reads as TGCGCCAGCAGCTCACCCGGGACAGGGAACACCGGGGAGCTGTTTTTT.

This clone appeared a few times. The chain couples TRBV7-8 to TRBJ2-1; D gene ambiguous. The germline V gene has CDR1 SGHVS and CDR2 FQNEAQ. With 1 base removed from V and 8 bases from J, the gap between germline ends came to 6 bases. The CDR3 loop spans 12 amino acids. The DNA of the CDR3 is TGTGCCAGCAGCTTAGTGAGCCATGAGCAGTTCTTC. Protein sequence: CASSLVSHEQFF.